This record covers a single TCR beta chain. The CDR3 extends over 14 amino acids. Germline loops: CDR1 MGHRA, CDR2 YSYEKL. For each CDR3 protein, TCRdb gives one entry from its re-call of the 5' RACE reads, without DNA. This repertoire includes around 220,000 distinct CDR3 sequences. These data come from a study of monozygotic twins with inflammatory bowel disease. V usage is TRBV4-1 and J usage is TRBJ2-7. The sequencing sample was made of blood. The clonotype was recovered from a human donor with ulcerative colitis or Crohn's disease, or a healthy co-twin of an affected twin (not recorded which). The CDR3 here is CASSQEDSSYEQYF.